This T cell receptor (beta chain) was sequenced in a study of blood T cell repertoires in COVID-19. Study context: Acute and convalescent COVID-19 samples came from the United States, Italy and Spain. T cells, B-cell-depleted T cells, or PBMCs supplied cDNA or gDNA.

Authors' analysis steps: Amplification with reference gene primers provided the estimates of nucleated cell counts. TCRdb keeps only in-frame clones here, not all; method: immunoSEQ multiplex PCR. D and trimming come from the DNA, and the V and J calls and clone size come from that table. Of about 89,000 clones in the sample, about three quarters are singletons; the top ten hold around 49%. V gave up 2 bases and J gave up 2 bases, with 15 bases separating them. The CDR3 is 16 residues long. CDR1 is MNHEY and CDR2 is SVGAGI in the germline V gene. Sequencing was done on a sample of peripheral blood. The chain couples TRBV6-5 to TRBJ2-5; D is uncertain. The clonotype comes from a human donor in a cohort sampled during active COVID-19. Here the CDR3 DNA reads TGTGCCAGCAGTTACACACGTCCGGAGATACAAGAGACCCAGTACTTC. Translated: CASSYTRPEIQETQYF.